The 24 T cell receptor beta chains below come from one sample, sequenced in a study of T-cell reconstitution after alpha-beta-depleted transplantation in children. Unique molecular identifiers were used in preparing the TCRbeta library. A single record per CDR3 protein comes from TCRdb applying MiXCR to the PCR reads. The sample holds some 300,000 distinct CDR3 sequences, 10% seen once. The sequences come from PBMCs, collected before TCRalphabeta/CD19-depleted stem cell transplant. The receptors originated from a boy less than two years old with acute myeloid leukemia, due to receive a stem cell transplant.

This clonotype was recorded at least ten times. V usage is TRBV20-1 and J usage is TRBJ2-3; 10 nucleotides match TRBD2. The CDR3 spans 16 residues. Germline V CDR1 and CDR2: DFQATT, SNEGSKA (reference sequence). Unmatched junction bases numbered 12, after V lost 5 bases and J lost 4 bases. The CDR3 DNA reads TGCAGTGCTGGAAAACCGTTAGCGGGAGGCCCAGATACGCAGTATTTT. It translates to CSAGKPLAGGPDTQYF.

The table lists this clonotype with a few counts. V gene TRBV18 combines with J gene TRBJ2-3, with D maybe TRBD2 (6 bases). The V gene lost 3 bases and the J gene lost 8 bases, with 15 bases spanning the gap. The germline V gene encodes CDR1 KGHSH and CDR2 LQKENI. The CDR3 extends over 14 amino acids. The CDR3 sequence: CASSPAQTGGTQYF. The DNA for the CDR3 is TGTGCCAGCTCACCCGCACAAACCGGGGGTACGCAGTATTTT.

Many counts were recorded for this clonotype. The chain recombines TRBV5-5 with TRBJ2-7; no reliable D call. V lost 0 bases to trimming and J lost 0 bases, with 7 bases between them. CDR1 is SGHKS, CDR2 YYEKEE, per germline (reference sequence). The CDR3 loop spans 14 amino acids. CDR3 sequence (DNA): TGTGCCAGCAGCTTGGGTACTAACTCCTACGAGCAGTACTTC. Translation: CASSLGTNSYEQYF.

This clonotype has ten or more counts. This chain joins TRBV5-1 and TRBJ1-6; the D is unclear. V was clipped by 0 bases and J by 0 bases, with 10 bases between them. Germline V gene sequence: CDR1 SGHRS, CDR2 YFSETQ. This CDR3 comprises 17 residues. The CDR3 spells CASSLEGRSSYNSPLHF. The CDR3 bases are TGCGCCAGCAGCTTGGAAGGGAGGAGCTCCTATAATTCACCCCTCCACTTT. Using reference TRBV5-1 and TRBJ1-6 for the parts outside the CDR3, the full variable domain is KAGVTQTPRYLIKTRGQQVTLSCSPISGHRSVSWYQQTPGQGLQFLFEYFSETQRNKGNFPGRFSGRQFSNSRSEMNVSTLELGDSALYLCASSLEGRSSYNSPLHFGNGTRLTVT.

This clonotype was seen only a few times. V is TRBV19 and J is TRBJ1-5; TRBD1 agrees at 7 bases. CDR1 LNHDA and CDR2 SQIVND come from the germline V gene (reference sequence). The CDR3 covers 15 residues. Trimming at V came to 1 base and at J to 7 bases, leaving 7 bases not matched to a gene. The CDR3 loop is CASSIVFDREQPQHF. CDR3 coding DNA: TGTGCCAGTAGTATAGTGTTCGACAGGGAACAGCCCCAGCATTTT.

This clonotype was detected ten times or more. This rearrangement joins TRBV14 to TRBJ1-1; TRBD1 might be the D (5 bases). V dropped 0 bases and J dropped 2 bases, with 10 bases sitting between them. CDR1 SGHDN and CDR2 FVKESK come from the germline V gene. CDR3 length: 15 amino acids. CDR3 in DNA: TGTGCCAGCAGCCAAGAAGGGCAGGGAAACACTGAAGCTTTCTTT. It codes for CASSQEGQGNTEAFF.

To note about this clonotype: The likely explanation is a read error, given a far larger clone one base away. The chain uses TRBV5-1 and TRBJ2-3; D ambiguous. Germline CDR1 SGHRS, CDR2 YFSETQ. V was pared by 4 bases and J by 3 bases, with 12 bases between. The length of the CDR3 is 14 residues. The CDR3 DNA reads as TGCGCCAGCAGCCTGCAGGATGCGACAGATACGCAGTATTTT. Protein product: CASSLQDATDTQYF.

As regards this clonotype: This may be a read error: a much more frequent sequence differs by one nucleotide. Here the CDR3 reads CSAADSPYQQYF. The CDR3 DNA sequence: TGCAGTGCTGCGGACAGCCCCTACCAGCAGTACTTC. V is TRBV20-1 and J is TRBJ2-7; D may be TRBD1 (6 bases). The CDR3 has 12 amino acids. In germline, CDR1 is DFQATT, CDR2 SNEGSKA (reference sequence).

The rearrangement uses TRBV18 and TRBJ2-7; perhaps D is TRBD1 or TRBD2 (5 bases each). Germline assignment: CDR1 KGHSH and CDR2 LQKENI. V lost 3 bases and J 6 bases, leaving 15 bases between the germline ends. The CDR3 extends over 14 amino acids. The CDR3 loop is CASSPGRGEFEQYF. As DNA, the CDR3 is TGTGCCAGCTCACCGGGCAGAGGGGAGTTCGAGCAGTACTTC.

The chain has TRBV18 and TRBJ1-5; no firm D call. Germline CDR1 and CDR2: KGHSH and LQKENI. The ends were cut back, 2 bases at V and 4 bases at J, with 9 bases in the middle. The CDR3 extends over 14 amino acids. The chain's CDR3 is CASSPGPDNQPQHF. The DNA of the CDR3 is TGTGCCAGCTCACCAGGGCCGGATAATCAGCCCCAGCATTTT. Combining the CDR3 with reference TRBV18 and TRBJ1-5 gives the whole variable domain NAGVMQNPRHLVRRRGQEARLRCSPMKGHSHVYWYRQLPEEGLKFMVYLQKENIIDESGMPKERFSAEFPKEGPSILRIQQVVRGDSAAYFCASSPGPDNQPQHFGDGTRLSIL.

This clonotype came up a few times. This chain connects TRBV5-5 to TRBJ2-7; the D gene is possibly TRBD2 (6 bases). Deletions cut 3 bases from V and 6 bases from J, with 13 bases between. The CDR3 totals 13 residues. The germline gives CDR1 SGHKS, CDR2 YYEKEE (reference sequence). The CDR3 spells CASSSGVVGEQYF. In DNA form, the CDR3 reads TGTGCCAGCAGCTCGGGGGTAGTCGGCGAGCAGTACTTC.

This clonotype was counted ten times or more. The V gene is TRBV6-4, the J gene TRBJ2-1, with 8 bases lining up with TRBD2. V was clipped by 4 bases and J by 3 bases; unmatched bases: 5. The CDR3 loop spans 15 amino acids. Germline CDR1 reads MRHNA; CDR2 reads SNTAGT. CDR3 loop: CASSASGGLYNEQFF. For the CDR3, the DNA is TGTGCCAGCAGTGCCTCGGGGGGGCTCTACAATGAGCAGTTCTTC.

This clonotype was counted at least ten times. This chain joins TRBV10-2 and TRBJ2-5, with 10 bases identical to TRBD2. J was trimmed by 5 bases and V by 0 bases; bases with no gene match: 9. The CDR3 contains 17 residues. Germline values: CDR1 WSHSY, CDR2 SAAADI. CDR3 region: CASSESVAGGPLETQYF. Written as DNA, the CDR3 is TGCGCCAGCAGTGAGTCGGTAGCGGGGGGCCCGCTCGAGACCCAGTACTTC.

The J gene is TRBJ2-1, the V gene TRBV28; 9 positions agree with TRBD2. The V and J ends lost 3 bases and 6 bases, in that order; junction bases with no gene match: 6. The CDR3 is made up of 15 amino acids. From germline, CDR1 is MDHEN and CDR2 SYDVKM. The CDR3 region is CASSFGAGGGNEQFF. CDR3 sequence (DNA): TGTGCCAGCAGTTTTGGGGCGGGAGGGGGCAATGAGCAGTTCTTC.

The gene calls are TRBV5-1 and TRBJ2-5, with 8 bases lining up with TRBD2. Germline CDR1 reads SGHRS; CDR2 reads YFSETQ. The CDR3 sequence is 15 residues long. After removal of 3 bases from V and 4 bases from J, the junction contained 8 bases not matched to a gene. CDR3 loop: CASSSGAGASETQYF. CDR3 in DNA: TGCGCCAGCAGCTCGGGAGCGGGAGCGTCAGAGACCCAGTACTTC. The variable domain in full, completed from reference TRBV5-1 and TRBJ2-5, reads KAGVTQTPRYLIKTRGQQVTLSCSPISGHRSVSWYQQTPGQGLQFLFEYFSETQRNKGNFPGRFSGRQFSNSRSEMNVSTLELGDSALYLCASSSGAGASETQYFGPGTRLLVL.

This clonotype was seen at least ten times. The V and J genes are TRBV7-2 and TRBJ2-3, with D tentatively TRBD2 (7 bases). CDR1 is SGHTA and CDR2 is FQGNSA in the germline V gene. V shed 0 bases and J shed 2 bases, with 12 bases lying between them. This CDR3 comprises 16 residues. The DNA of the CDR3 is TGTGCCAGCAGCTTAGCGGGGGGGCGAGACACAGATACGCAGTATTTT. This sequence encodes CASSLAGGRDTDTQYF.

This clonotype was counted many times. The gene calls are TRBV15 and TRBJ1-2, with D possibly being TRBD1 (5 bases). Germline loops: CDR1 LNHNV, CDR2 YYDKDF (reference sequence). The CDR3 loop spans 16 amino acids. Trimming removed 1 base from V and 3 bases from J, with 15 bases in between. The CDR3 spells CATSRVDWGAHYGYTF. The CDR3 DNA sequence: TGTGCCACCAGCAGAGTGGATTGGGGCGCTCACTATGGCTACACCTTC.

This clonotype was counted ten times or more. The rearrangement joins TRBV20-1 to TRBJ1-6; possibly TRBD1 for D (5 bases). Germline V gives CDR1 DFQATT, CDR2 SNEGSKA (reference sequence). This CDR3 is built from 14 residues. V shed 3 bases and J shed 7 bases, with 13 bases lying between them. The CDR3 here is CSARSGFQNSPLHF. CDR3 sequence (DNA): TGCAGTGCTAGGTCAGGGTTTCAGAATTCACCCCTCCACTTT.

This clonotype was picked up many times. The chain is built from TRBV12-3 or TRBV12-4 and TRBJ1-2; 8 bases are a match to TRBD1. The CDR3 contains 15 residues. J was trimmed by 1 base and V by 8 bases; bases with no gene match: 9. CDR3 sequence: CASWGTGGGNYGYTF. CDR3 nucleotide sequence: TGTGCCAGCTGGGGTACAGGGGGAGGTAACTATGGCTACACCTTC.

For this clonotype: A much larger clone differs from this one at a single base, so this may be a read error. This sequence joins TRBV12-3 or TRBV12-4 and TRBJ2-2; the D call may be TRBD1 or TRBD2 (7 bases each). The CDR3 runs to 16 residues. The CDR3 sequence: CASSTWDSPRSGEQFF. In DNA, the CDR3 is TGTGCCAGCAGTACCTGGGACAGCCCCAGAAGCGGGGAGCAGTTTTTT.

This clonotype has a count of ten or more. This chain connects TRBV6-2 or TRBV6-3 to TRBJ2-1; D uncertain. Germline assignment: CDR1 MNHEY and CDR2 SVGEGT. The ends were cut back, 7 bases at V and 9 bases at J, with 10 bases in the middle. The CDR3 is 11 amino acids. The CDR3 DNA is TGTGCCAGCACCTTGTTGGGTGAGCAGTTCTTC. It yields the protein CASTLLGEQFF.

This clonotype was detected ten times or more. The chain carries TRBV27 and TRBJ2-3, with 14 bases aligning to TRBD2. Germline CDR1 is MNHEY and CDR2 is SMNVEV (reference sequence). J was trimmed by 2 bases and V by 5 bases; bases with no gene match: 12. CDR3 length equals 19 residues. CDR3 in amino acids: CASSPLWTSGGPSTDTQYF. The CDR3 nucleotides read TGTGCCAGCAGTCCCCTCTGGACTAGCGGGGGGCCATCCACAGATACGCAGTATTTT.

This clonotype was counted many times. The chain joins TRBV10-3 to TRBJ2-1; tentatively, D is TRBD1 or TRBD2 (5 bases each). The CDR3 has 17 amino acids. In germline, CDR1 is ENHRY, CDR2 SYGVKD. V lost 2 bases and J 5 bases, leaving 19 bases between the germline ends. CDR3 amino acids: CAISEEGDGALDNEQFF. The CDR3 nucleotides are TGTGCCATCAGTGAGGAAGGGGACGGTGCTCTGGACAATGAGCAGTTCTTC.

This clonotype was found many times. J is TRBJ2-1 and V is TRBV6-1; weak D call: TRBD2 (6 bases). The CDR3 contains 14 residues. Germline V gene sequence: CDR1 MNHNS, CDR2 SASEGT. V gave up 10 bases and J gave up 0 bases, with 13 bases separating them. CDR3 residues: CAIAGGSSYNEQFF. As DNA, the CDR3 is TGTGCCATCGCTGGGGGGAGCTCCTACAATGAGCAGTTCTTC.